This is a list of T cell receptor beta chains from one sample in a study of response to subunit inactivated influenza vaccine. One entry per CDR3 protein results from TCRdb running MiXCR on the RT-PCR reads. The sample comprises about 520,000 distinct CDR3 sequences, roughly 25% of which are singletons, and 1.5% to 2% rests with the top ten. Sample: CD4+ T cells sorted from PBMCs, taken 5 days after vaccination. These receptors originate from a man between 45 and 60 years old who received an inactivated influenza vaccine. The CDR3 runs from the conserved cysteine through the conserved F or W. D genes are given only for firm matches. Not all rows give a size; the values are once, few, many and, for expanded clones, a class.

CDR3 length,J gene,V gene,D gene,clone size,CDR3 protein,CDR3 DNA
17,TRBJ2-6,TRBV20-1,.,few,CSAVEAGLSSGANVLTF,TGCAGTGCCGTAGAGGCGGGATTATCCTCTGGGGCCAACGTCCTGACTTTC
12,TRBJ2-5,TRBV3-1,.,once,CASNSEQETQYF,TGTGCCAGCAATTCAGAACAAGAGACCCAGTACTTC
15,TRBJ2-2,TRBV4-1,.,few,CASSQEGGNTGELFF,TGCGCCAGCAGCCAAGAGGGGGGGAACACCGGGGAGCTGTTTTTT
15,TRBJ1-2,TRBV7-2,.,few,CASSSGGGVGYGYTF,TGTGCCAGCAGCTCGGGAGGAGGGGTGGGCTATGGCTACACCTTC
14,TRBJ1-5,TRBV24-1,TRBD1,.,CATSDRGLWQPQHF,TGTGCCACCAGTGACAGGGGGCTTTGGCAGCCCCAGCATTTT
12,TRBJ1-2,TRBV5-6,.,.,CASSLVGNGYTF,TGTGCCAGCAGCTTGGTGGGGAATGGCTACACCTTC
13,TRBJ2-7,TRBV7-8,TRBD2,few,CASSGGLDYEQYF,TGTGCCAGCAGCGGGGGACTAGACTACGAGCAGTACTTC
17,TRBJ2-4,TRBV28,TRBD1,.,CASSLLGQGLGKNIQYF,TGTGCCAGCAGTCTCCTCGGACAGGGCTTAGGCAAAAACATTCAGTACTTC
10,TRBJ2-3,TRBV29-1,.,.,CSVRRDTQYF,TGCAGCGTCAGGCGGGATACGCAGTATTTT
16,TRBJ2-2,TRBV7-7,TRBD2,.,CASSSTRTALAGELYF,TGTGCTAGCAGCTCCACCCGGACGGCTCTGGCGGGGGAGCTGTATTTT
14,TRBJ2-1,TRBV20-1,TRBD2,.,CSAPRGLAYNEQFF,TGCAGTGCTCCGAGGGGACTAGCCTACAATGAGCAGTTCTTC